A single sample is the source of the 25 T cell receptor beta chains below, sequenced in a study of beta chain features in type 1 diabetes. The whole isolated RNA underwent reverse transcription, so sequencing captured expressed TCRB transcripts. Assay used: immunoSEQ multiplex PCR; TCRdb lists only in-frame clones, some missing. The sample contains approximately 150,000 clones, 10% of which appear only once. The specimen was naive CD4+ T cells from blood. Source of these receptors: a young man in good health.

The chain couples TRBV19 to TRBJ2-2, with D perhaps TRBD1 (6 bases). The CDR3 totals 13 residues. Between the trimmed V and J ends, which lost 5 bases and 7 bases, there was a span of 11 bases. Germline CDR1 reads LNHDA; CDR2 reads SQIVND (reference sequence). CDR3 amino acids: CASSSQGNGELFF. The CDR3 DNA sequence: TGTGCCAGTAGTTCTCAGGGGAACGGGGAGCTGTTTTTT.

The chain has TRBV6-5 and TRBJ2-3, with a tentative D call TRBD2 (5 bases). V gave up 2 bases and J gave up 2 bases, with 14 bases separating them. CDR3 length: 16 residues. Per germline, CDR1 MNHEY and CDR2 SVGAGI. The CDR3: CASSYSGVGTTDTQYF. The CDR3 nucleotides are TGTGCCAGCAGTTACAGCGGCGTTGGAACCACAGATACGCAGTATTTT.

This clone was seen more than once but under ten times. DNA of the CDR3: TGTGCCAGCAGCCCCGGGGGACCCTTTGACATTCAGTACTTC. This gives the protein CASSPGGPFDIQYF. The genes are TRBV7-2 and TRBJ2-4; D may be TRBD2 (6 bases). The V end was cut by 5 bases, the J end by 8 bases, with 16 bases between. The length of the CDR3 is 14 residues. CDR1 SGHTA and CDR2 FQGNSA come from the germline V gene.

In this sample, this clone turned up many times. J is TRBJ2-5 and V is TRBV29-1, with 7 bases matching TRBD2. The CDR3 extends over 13 amino acids. The germline gives CDR1 SQVTM, CDR2 ANQGSEA. Germline trimming cut 6 bases from V and 0 bases from J; bases unmatched to any gene: 4. Here the CDR3 reads CSVRGVYQETQYF. DNA for the CDR3: TGCAGCGTACGGGGGGTGTACCAAGAGACCCAGTACTTC. Together with reference TRBV29-1 and TRBJ2-5, the CDR3 gives the full variable domain: SAVISQKPSRDICQRGTSLTIQCQVDSQVTMMFWYRQQPGQSLTLIATANQGSEATYESGFVIDKFPISRPNLTFSTLTVSNMSPEDSSIYLCSVRGVYQETQYFGPGTRLLVL.

This clone showed up just a few times. The gene calls are TRBV6-1 and TRBJ1-6; unclear D gene. This CDR3 is 18 amino acids long. V lost 0 bases and J 0 bases, leaving 12 bases between the germline ends. Germline V gene sequence: CDR1 MNHNS, CDR2 SASEGT. The CDR3: CASSEAQRPSSYNSPLHF. CDR3 bases: TGTGCCAGCAGTGAAGCACAGAGACCAAGCTCCTATAATTCACCCCTCCACTTT.

The chain recombines TRBV27 with TRBJ2-5, with unresolved D. Germline V gives CDR1 MNHEY, CDR2 SMNVEV (reference sequence). Trimming shortened V by 4 bases and J by 1 base, and 10 bases separated the two germline ends. The CDR3 totals 14 residues. The CDR3 DNA is TGTGCCAGCAGTTCTATACAGCTCCAAGAGACCCAGTACTTC. Amino acid sequence: CASSSIQLQETQYF.

This clone was seen more than once but under ten times. The rearrangement uses TRBV7-2 and TRBJ2-7, with TRBD1 as a possible D gene (7 bases). Per the germline V gene, CDR1 is SGHTA and CDR2 is FQGNSA. The CDR3 has 15 residues. The V and J ends lost 3 bases and 3 bases respectively, with 15 bases between them. The chain's CDR3 is CASSFRRQGGYEQYF. DNA of the CDR3: TGTGCCAGCAGCTTTCGGCGCCAGGGGGGCTACGAGCAGTACTTC.

The CDR3 reads CASSLDGGAAQYF. In DNA, the CDR3 is TGTGCCAGCAGCTTAGACGGGGGGGCCGCGCAGTATTTT. The chain employs TRBV7-8 and TRBJ2-3; 8 nucleotides agree with TRBD2. Germline-derived CDR1 and CDR2 are SGHVS and FQNEAQ. The CDR3 length is 13 residues. V shed 1 base and J 10 bases; nucleotides not matched to a gene: 4.

The chain joins TRBV7-2 to TRBJ2-7, with D possibly TRBD1 on 6 matching bases. From germline, CDR1 is SGHTA and CDR2 FQGNSA. The V end lost 5 bases, the J end lost 1 base, and 12 bases lay between the germline ends. This CDR3 is 14 amino acids long. The DNA of the CDR3 is TGTGCCAGCAGCATCCGGGACACTTCCTACGAGCAGTACTTC. Translating gives CASSIRDTSYEQYF.

The genes are TRBV10-3 and TRBJ1-5, with D hard to call. Germline CDR1 ENHRY, CDR2 SYGVKD. There are 13 residues in the CDR3. V was trimmed by 6 bases and J by 5 bases, leaving 11 bases between them. The CDR3 nucleotides are TGTGCCATCAGGGCAGGTTGGGATCAGCCCCAGCATTTT. Its translation is CAIRAGWDQPQHF.

The chain uses TRBV9 and TRBJ1-2, with a weak D call TRBD1 (6 bases). The germline V gene has CDR1 SGDLS and CDR2 YYNGEE. This CDR3 contains 13 residues. Trimming took 3 bases from V and 8 from J, leaving 14 bases between them. CDR3 sequence (DNA): TGTGCCAGCAGCGCGGGACATAGACAAGGCTACACCTTC. Residues: CASSAGHRQGYTF.

The sample holds a few counts of this clone. The genes are TRBV28 and TRBJ2-3, with D possibly matching TRBD1 (6 bases). CDR3 length equals 16 residues. Germline loops: CDR1 MDHEN, CDR2 SYDVKM. The V gene lost 7 bases and the J gene lost 2 bases, with 19 bases spanning the gap. The CDR3 DNA reads as TGTGCCAGCATCGTGGGAACAGGGAACCCCACAGATACGCAGTATTTT. This encodes CASIVGTGNPTDTQYF.

The V and J genes are TRBV28 and TRBJ2-7; 9 nucleotides line up with TRBD1. The CDR3 covers 13 residues. The V gene end was trimmed by 8 bases and the J gene end by 4 bases; junction bases not matched to a gene: 6. From germline, CDR1 is MDHEN and CDR2 SYDVKM. CDR3 region: CASPGTGPYEQYF. The CDR3, as DNA: TGTGCCAGCCCCGGGACAGGGCCTTACGAGCAGTACTTC.

V usage is TRBV9 and J usage is TRBJ2-1; 9 nucleotides line up with TRBD2. CDR1 and CDR2 (germline): SGDLS, YYNGEE. The CDR3 contains 15 residues. V was pared by 4 bases and J by 8 bases, with 10 bases of the junction left unmatched. CDR3 protein: CASSPGGGGAHEQFF. CDR3 DNA: TGTGCCAGCAGCCCCGGTGGCGGGGGGGCCCATGAGCAGTTCTTC.

The CDR3 protein is CASSFSPQGASTGELFF. In DNA, the CDR3 is TGTGCCAGCAGCTTCAGCCCACAGGGGGCGAGCACCGGGGAGCTGTTTTTT. The chain recombines TRBV11-2 with TRBJ2-2; 9 bases line up with TRBD1. The J segment lost 4 bases and the V segment lost 3 bases, leaving 9 bases of the junction unmatched. Germline V gene data show CDR1 as SGHAT and CDR2 as FQNNGV. The CDR3 runs 17 residues.

This clone was counted between two and nine times. The V call is TRBV10-3, the J call TRBJ2-7; weak D call: TRBD1 (6 bases). Germline loops: CDR1 ENHRY, CDR2 SYGVKD. Trimming took 2 bases from V and 5 from J, leaving 13 bases between them. The CDR3 has 14 residues. The CDR3 region has the DNA TGTGCCATCAGTGAGCCCTTCAGGGGCCACGAGCAGTACTTC. Encoded protein: CAISEPFRGHEQYF.

The CDR3 protein is CASSQQSSYNSPLHF. The CDR3 DNA is TGTGCCAGTAGTCAACAGAGCTCCTATAATTCACCCCTCCACTTT. This sequence joins TRBV19 and TRBJ1-6; D gene ambiguous. Trimming stripped 5 bases from V and 0 bases from J, with 8 bases between. The germline CDR1 and CDR2 sequences are LNHDA and SQIVND (reference sequence). The CDR3 totals 15 residues.

In this sample, this clone turned up a few times. The chain recombines TRBV7-9 with TRBJ1-1; D gene uncertain. V was trimmed by 5 bases and J by 0 bases, leaving 10 bases between them. This CDR3 is 14 amino acids long. The germline gives CDR1 SEHNR, CDR2 FQNEAQ (reference sequence). CDR3 sequence: CASSTSTMNTEAFF. The CDR3 DNA is TGTGCCAGCAGCACCAGTACCATGAACACTGAAGCTTTCTTT. The whole variable domain, filled in from reference TRBV7-9 and TRBJ1-1, reads DTGVSQNPRHKITKRGQNVTFRCDPISEHNRLYWYRQTLGQGPEFLTYFQNEAQLEKSRLLSDRFSAERPKGSFSTLEIQRTEQGDSAMYLCASSTSTMNTEAFFGQGTRLTVV.

The CDR3 reads CASSQAGVRETQYF. In DNA, the CDR3 is TGTGCCAGCAGCCAAGCAGGGGTGAGGGAGACCCAGTACTTC. This rearrangement joins TRBV4-2 to TRBJ2-5; possible D gene TRBD1, 6 bases. Germline V gene sequence: CDR1 LGHNA, CDR2 YNFKEQ. Trimming shortened V by 1 base and J by 5 bases, and 11 bases separated the two germline ends. This CDR3 contains 14 residues.

This clone was recorded a few times. The chain joins TRBV11-2 to TRBJ2-5; D may be TRBD2 (6 bases). Germline CDR1 is SGHAT and CDR2 is FQNNGV. The germline V and J ends were trimmed by 2 bases and 0 bases, with 13 bases remaining between them. The CDR3 is 16 residues long. DNA for the CDR3: TGTGCCAGCAGCTTAAGCGCGGGGTGGTACCAAGAGACCCAGTACTTC. Amino acid sequence: CASSLSAGWYQETQYF.

The gene calls are TRBV19 and TRBJ1-5; TRBD1 agrees at 7 bases. The CDR3 covers 15 residues. CDR1 and CDR2 from the germline V gene are LNHDA and SQIVND (reference sequence). J gave up 5 bases and V 3 bases, and 7 bases lay outside the gene matches. CDR3 residues: CASSIYRGFDQPQHF. CDR3 sequence (DNA): TGTGCCAGTAGTATTTACAGGGGTTTCGATCAGCCCCAGCATTTT. The full variable domain, in which reference TRBV19 and TRBJ1-5 provide the parts outside the CDR3, is DGGITQSPKYLFRKEGQNVTLSCEQNLNHDAMYWYRQDPGQGLRLIYYSQIVNDFQKGDIAEGYSVSREKKESFPLTVTSAQKNPTAFYLCASSIYRGFDQPQHFGDGTRLSIL.

This clone has just a few counts. The V call is TRBV2, the J call TRBJ2-7, with 9 bases identical to TRBD1. Germline V lookup: CDR1 SNHLY, CDR2 FYNNEI. This CDR3 spans 16 amino acids. After removal of 7 bases from V and 6 bases from J, the junction contained 16 bases not matched to a gene. The CDR3 loop reads CASTPAEGQGSGEQYF. CDR3 bases: TGTGCCAGCACCCCTGCAGAGGGACAGGGTTCTGGCGAGCAGTACTTC.

This clone was detected a few times. This chain uses TRBV5-1 with TRBJ1-2; unclear D gene. V lost 6 bases and J 0 bases, leaving 9 bases between the germline ends. CDR3 length: 13 residues. Germline V gene sequence: CDR1 SGHRS, CDR2 YFSETQ. The CDR3 nucleotides read TGCGCCAGCAACCCCGGAGCTAACTATGGCTACACCTTC. Protein sequence: CASNPGANYGYTF.

The genes are TRBV7-6 and TRBJ2-3; TRBD1 matches 9 bases. The length of the CDR3 is 16 residues. Germline CDR1 reads SGHVS; CDR2 reads FNYEAQ. The junction had 12 bases not matched to a gene; V was cut back by 5 bases and J by 6 bases. CDR3 DNA: TGTGCCAGCAGCGAAACCCGGGACAGGGCAGGGGATACGCAGTATTTT. Encoded protein: CASSETRDRAGDTQYF. Full variable domain (rest looked up from reference TRBV7-6 and TRBJ2-3): GAGVSQSPRYKVTKRGQDVALRCDPISGHVSLYWYRQALGQGPEFLTYFNYEAQQDKSGLPNDRFSAERPEGSISTLTIQRTEQRDSAMYRCASSETRDRAGDTQYFGPGTRLTVL.

CDR3 sequence: CASSLTSGVLQETQYF. The CDR3 coding sequence is TGTGCCAGCAGCTTGACTAGCGGGGTTTTACAAGAGACCCAGTACTTC. The chain uses TRBV5-4 and TRBJ2-5; 10 bases agree with TRBD2. V shed 1 base and J 2 bases; nucleotides not matched to a gene: 5. CDR3 length equals 16 residues. Germline V gene sequence: CDR1 SGHNT, CDR2 YYREEE (reference sequence).